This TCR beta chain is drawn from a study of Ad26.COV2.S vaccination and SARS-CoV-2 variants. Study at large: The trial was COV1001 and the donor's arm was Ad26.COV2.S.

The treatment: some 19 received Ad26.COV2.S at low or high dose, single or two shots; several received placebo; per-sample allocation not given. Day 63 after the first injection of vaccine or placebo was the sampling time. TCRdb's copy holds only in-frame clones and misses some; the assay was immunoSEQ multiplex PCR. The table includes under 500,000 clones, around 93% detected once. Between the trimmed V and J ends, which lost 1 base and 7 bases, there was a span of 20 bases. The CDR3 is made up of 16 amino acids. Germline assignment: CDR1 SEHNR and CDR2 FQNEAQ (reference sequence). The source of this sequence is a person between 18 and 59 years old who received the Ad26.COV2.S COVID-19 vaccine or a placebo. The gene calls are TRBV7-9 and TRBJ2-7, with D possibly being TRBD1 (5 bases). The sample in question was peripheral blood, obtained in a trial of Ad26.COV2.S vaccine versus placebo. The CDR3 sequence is CASSLVTQGDLGEQYF. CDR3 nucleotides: TGTGCCAGCAGCTTAGTTACGCAGGGCGATCTGGGGGAGCAGTACTTC.